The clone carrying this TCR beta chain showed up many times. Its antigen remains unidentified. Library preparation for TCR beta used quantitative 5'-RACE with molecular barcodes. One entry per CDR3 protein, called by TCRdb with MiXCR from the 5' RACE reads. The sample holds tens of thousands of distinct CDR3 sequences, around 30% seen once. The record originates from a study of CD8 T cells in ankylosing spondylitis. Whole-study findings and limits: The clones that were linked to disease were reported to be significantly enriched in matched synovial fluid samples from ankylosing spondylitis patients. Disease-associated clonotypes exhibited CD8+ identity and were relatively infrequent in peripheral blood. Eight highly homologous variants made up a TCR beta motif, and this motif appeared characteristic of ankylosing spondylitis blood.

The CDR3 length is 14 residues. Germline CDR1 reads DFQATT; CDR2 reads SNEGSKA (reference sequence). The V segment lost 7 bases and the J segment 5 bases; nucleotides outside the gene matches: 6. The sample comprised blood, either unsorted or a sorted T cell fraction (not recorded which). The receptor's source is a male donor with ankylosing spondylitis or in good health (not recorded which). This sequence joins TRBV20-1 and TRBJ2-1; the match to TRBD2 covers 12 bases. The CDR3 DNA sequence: TGCAGTGTCTGGACTAGCGGGGAGAACAATGAGCAGTTCTTC. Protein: CSVWTSGENNEQFF.